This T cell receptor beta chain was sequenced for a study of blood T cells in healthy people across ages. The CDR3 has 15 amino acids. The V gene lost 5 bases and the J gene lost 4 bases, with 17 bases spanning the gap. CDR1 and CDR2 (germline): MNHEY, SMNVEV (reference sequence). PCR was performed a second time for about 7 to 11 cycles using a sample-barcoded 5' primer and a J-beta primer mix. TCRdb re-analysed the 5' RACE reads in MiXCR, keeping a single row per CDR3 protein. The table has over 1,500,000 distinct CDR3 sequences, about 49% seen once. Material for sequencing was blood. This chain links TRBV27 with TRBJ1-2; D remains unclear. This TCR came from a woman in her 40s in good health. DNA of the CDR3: TGTGCCAGCAGTCCACTGCCCCCAGGTAGCTATGGCTACACCTTC. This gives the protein CASSPLPPGSYGYTF.